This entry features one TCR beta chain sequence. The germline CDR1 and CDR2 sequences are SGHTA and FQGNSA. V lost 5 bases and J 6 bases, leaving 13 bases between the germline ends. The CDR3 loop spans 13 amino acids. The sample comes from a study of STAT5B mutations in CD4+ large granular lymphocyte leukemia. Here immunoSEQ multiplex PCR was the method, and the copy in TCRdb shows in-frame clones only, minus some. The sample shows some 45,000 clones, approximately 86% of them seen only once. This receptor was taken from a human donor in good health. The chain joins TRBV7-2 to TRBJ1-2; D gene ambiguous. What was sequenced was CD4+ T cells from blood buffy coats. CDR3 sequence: CASSPGPGNGYTF. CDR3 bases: TGTGCCAGCAGCCCAGGTCCGGGGAATGGCTACACCTTC.